This T cell receptor (beta chain) was identified in a study of T cells in Graves' hyperthyroidism and ophthalmopathy. Notes on this clonotype: Antigen: not known.

V lost 5 bases to trimming and J lost 8 bases, with 15 bases between them. The CDR3 runs to 13 residues. The V gene's germline CDR1 is LNHDA and CDR2 SQIVND (reference sequence). Study-level results: Ophthalmopathy, as predicted by the model, came a median approximately 6.5 months after the prediction.

Amplification yielded TCR beta CDR3 regions, with RNA transcripts as the source. HTBI primers were the set used in a first-round RT-PCR of the TCR CDR3. Each CDR3 protein gets one entry after TCRdb re-called the multiplex PCR reads with MiXCR. The table lists 550,000 to 700,000 distinct CDR3 sequences, over 12% of them singletons. The receptor's source is a woman aged 40 to 50 with Graves' ophthalmopathy. V and J are TRBV19 and TRBJ1-1, with a possible D match to TRBD1 (5 bases). Sample: blood. This CDR3 reads CASSSNRDVEAFF. For the CDR3, the DNA is TGTGCCAGTAGTTCCAACCGGGACGTAGAAGCTTTCTTT. The full variable domain, completed using reference TRBV19 and TRBJ1-1, is DGGITQSPKYLFRKEGQNVTLSCEQNLNHDAMYWYRQDPGQGLRLIYYSQIVNDFQKGDIAEGYSVSREKKESFPLTVTSAQKNPTAFYLCASSSNRDVEAFFGQGTRLTVV.